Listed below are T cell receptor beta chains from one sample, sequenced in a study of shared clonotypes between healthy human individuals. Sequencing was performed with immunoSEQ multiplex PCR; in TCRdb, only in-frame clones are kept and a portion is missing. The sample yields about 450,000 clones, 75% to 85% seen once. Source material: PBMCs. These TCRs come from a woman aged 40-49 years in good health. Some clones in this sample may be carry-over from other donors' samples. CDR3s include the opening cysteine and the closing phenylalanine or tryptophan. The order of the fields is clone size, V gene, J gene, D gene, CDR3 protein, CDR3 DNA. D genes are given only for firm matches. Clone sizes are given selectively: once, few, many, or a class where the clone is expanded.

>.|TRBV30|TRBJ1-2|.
CAWSVLEGTGYTF
TGTGCCTGGAGTGTCCTCGAGGGGACTGGCTACACCTTC
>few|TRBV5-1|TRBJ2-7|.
CASRPTPGSSYEQYF
TGCGCCAGCAGACCCACCCCGGGAAGCTCCTACGAGCAGTACTTC
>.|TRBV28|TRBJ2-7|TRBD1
CASSRTGLAYEQYF
TGTGCCAGCAGCCGGACAGGGTTAGCCTACGAGCAGTACTTC
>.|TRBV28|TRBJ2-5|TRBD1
CASEGQYQETQYF
TGTGCCAGTGAGGGACAGTACCAAGAGACCCAGTACTTC
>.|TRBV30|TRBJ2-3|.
CAWSVVLSRDTQYF
TGTGCCTGGAGTGTAGTCCTAAGTCGAGATACGCAGTATTTT
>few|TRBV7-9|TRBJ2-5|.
CASSSQGVQETQYF
TGTGCCAGCAGCTCGCAGGGAGTCCAAGAGACCCAGTACTTC
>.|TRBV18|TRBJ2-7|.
CASSPTNGEQYF
TGTGCCAGCTCACCAACGAATGGCGAGCAGTACTTC
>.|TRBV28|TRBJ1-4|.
CASSLMVVREKLFF
TGTGCCAGCAGTTTAATGGTCGTTCGGGAAAAACTGTTTTTT
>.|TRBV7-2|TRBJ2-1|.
CASSLVLGSEQFF
TGTGCCAGCAGCTTAGTACTGGGGAGTGAGCAGTTCTTC
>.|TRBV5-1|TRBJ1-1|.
CASSLSANTEAFF
TGCGCCAGCAGCTTGAGTGCAAACACTGAAGCTTTCTTT
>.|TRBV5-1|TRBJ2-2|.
CASSLTPQGSGAGELFF
TGCGCCAGCAGCTTGACGCCCCAGGGGAGCGGCGCCGGGGAGCTGTTTTTT
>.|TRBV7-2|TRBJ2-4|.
CASSLSPDWHRAYF
TGTGCCAGCAGCTTATCCCCGGACTGGCATCGGGCGTACTTC
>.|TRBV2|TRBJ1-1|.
CASSGPARDTEAFF
TGTGCCAGCAGTGGCCCTGCGAGAGACACTGAAGCTTTCTTT
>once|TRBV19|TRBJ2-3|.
CASRLGADTQYF
TGTGCCAGTAGGCTCGGTGCGGATACGCAGTATTTT
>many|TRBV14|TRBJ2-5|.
CASSQVGGLYQETQYF
TGTGCCAGCAGCCAAGTGGGGGGATTGTACCAAGAGACCCAGTACTTC
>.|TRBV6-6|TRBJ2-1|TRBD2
CASSEGLGSYNEQFF
TGTGCCAGCAGTGAGGGACTAGGATCCTACAATGAGCAGTTCTTC
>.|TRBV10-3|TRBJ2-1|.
CAIKEFNEQFF
TGTGCCATCAAGGAGTTTAATGAGCAGTTCTTC
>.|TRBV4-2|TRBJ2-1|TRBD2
CASSQEGLAYNEQFF
TGTGCCAGCAGCCAAGAGGGACTAGCCTACAATGAGCAGTTCTTC
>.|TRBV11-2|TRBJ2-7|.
CASSPTPEYEQYF
TGTGCCAGCAGCCCAACCCCCGAATACGAGCAGTACTTC
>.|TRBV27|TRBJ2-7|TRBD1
CASSFGVSGGGSALSYEQYF
TGTGCCAGCAGTTTCGGGGTTTCAGGGGGCGGAAGCGCCTTATCCTACGAGCAGTACTTC
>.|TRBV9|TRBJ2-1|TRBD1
CASSQTGGYYNEQFF
TGTGCCAGCAGCCAGACAGGGGGCTACTACAATGAGCAGTTCTTC
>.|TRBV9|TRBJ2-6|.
CASSVRESSGANVLTF
TGTGCCAGCAGCGTTAGGGAAAGCTCTGGGGCCAACGTCCTGACTTTC
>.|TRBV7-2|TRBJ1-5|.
CASSLYNQPQHF
TGTGCCAGCAGCTTGTACAATCAGCCCCAGCATTTT
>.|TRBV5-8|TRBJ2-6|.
CASSWRNRGAGANVLTF
TGTGCCAGCAGCTGGAGAAATAGGGGAGCCGGGGCCAACGTCCTGACTTTC
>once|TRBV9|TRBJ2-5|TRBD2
CASSRLGRGSRETQYF
TGTGCCAGCAGCCGGCTGGGGAGGGGTTCGAGAGAGACCCAGTACTTC
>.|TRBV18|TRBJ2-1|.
CASSPPAAGRLYNEQFF
TGTGCCAGCTCACCTCCCGCGGCGGGAAGATTATACAATGAGCAGTTCTTC
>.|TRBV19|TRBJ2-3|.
CASSLGPSDTQYF
TGTGCCAGTAGTCTCGGCCCCTCAGATACGCAGTATTTT
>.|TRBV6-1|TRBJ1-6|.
CASSEHSAAADSPLHF
TGTGCCAGCAGTGAACATTCCGCCGCGGCGGATTCACCCCTCCACTTT
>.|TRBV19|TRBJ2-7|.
CASSPRTSGPSGEQYF
TGTGCCAGTAGTCCCCGCACCAGCGGGCCCTCAGGGGAGCAGTACTTC
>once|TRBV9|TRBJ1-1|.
CARAGGGGQVDTEAFF
TGTGCCAGGGCTGGCGGCGGCGGGCAGGTAGACACTGAAGCTTTCTTT
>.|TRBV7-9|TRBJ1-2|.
CASSFGVENYGYTF
TGTGCCAGCAGCTTTGGGGTTGAAAACTATGGCTACACCTTC
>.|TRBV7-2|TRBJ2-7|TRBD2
CASSLTSGSIVDEQYF
TGTGCCAGCAGCTTGACTAGCGGGAGTATTGTTGACGAGCAGTACTTC
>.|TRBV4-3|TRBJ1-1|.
CASSQDDFRQAFF
TGCGCCAGCAGCCAAGACGACTTCCGGCAGGCTTTCTTT
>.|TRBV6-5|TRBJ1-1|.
CATGGPGDTEAFF
TGTGCCACCGGGGGGCCCGGCGACACTGAAGCTTTCTTT
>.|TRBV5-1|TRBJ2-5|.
CASSTSPRLSETQYF
TGCGCCAGCAGCACTTCCCCTCGGCTATCTGAGACCCAGTACTTC
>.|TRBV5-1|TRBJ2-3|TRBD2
CASSLRGVSSTDTQYF
TGCGCCAGCAGCCTCCGGGGGGTTTCAAGCACAGATACGCAGTATTTT
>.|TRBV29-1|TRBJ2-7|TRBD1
CSVENRGDYEQYF
TGCAGCGTTGAAAACAGGGGGGACTACGAGCAGTACTTC
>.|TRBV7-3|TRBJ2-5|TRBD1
CASSFKGAETQYF
TGTGCCAGCAGCTTCAAGGGGGCAGAGACCCAGTACTTC
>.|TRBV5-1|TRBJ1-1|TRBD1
CASSNTLTGSTEAFF
TGCGCCAGCAGCAATACCTTGACAGGGTCCACTGAAGCTTTCTTT
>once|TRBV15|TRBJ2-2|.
CATSRDSGENTGELFF
TGTGCCACCAGCAGAGATAGCGGAGAGAACACCGGGGAGCTGTTTTTT
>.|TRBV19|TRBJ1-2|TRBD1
CASSIGGQGSLYGYTF
TGTGCCAGTAGTATAGGGGGACAGGGGTCCCTCTATGGCTACACCTTC
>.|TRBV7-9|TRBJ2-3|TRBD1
CASSGDRASTDTQYF
TGTGCCAGCAGCGGGGACAGGGCCAGCACAGATACGCAGTATTTT
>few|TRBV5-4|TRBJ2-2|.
CASSLDTGELFF
TGTGCCAGCAGCTTAGACACCGGGGAGCTGTTTTTT
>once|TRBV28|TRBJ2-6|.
CASSFTRSGANVLTF
TGTGCCAGCAGTTTTACCCGGTCCGGGGCCAACGTCCTGACTTTC
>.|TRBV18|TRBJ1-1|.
CASSPPAVDPEAFF
TGTGCCAGCTCACCACCGGCCGTGGATCCTGAAGCTTTCTTT
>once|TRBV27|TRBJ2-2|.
CASSLSWAGSRTGELFF
TGTGCCAGCAGTTTATCCTGGGCCGGGAGTCGGACCGGGGAGCTGTTTTTT
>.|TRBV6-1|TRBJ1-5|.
CASSENGFDQPQHF
TGTGCCAGCAGTGAAAATGGGTTTGATCAGCCCCAGCATTTT